The entry below gives a single TCR beta chain sequence along with its context. Its target is not known. The junction shows a germline mismatch at one end, possibly a read error. The donors comprised healthy bone marrow donors. This sample was included in a study of cytomegalovirus exposure and HLA in healthy donors. Study observations and caveats: TCR beta sequences reportedly predicted most subjects' HLA-A and HLA-B alleles accurately.

The PCR ran on 60 Vbeta and 13 Jbeta primers. Assay used: immunoSEQ multiplex PCR; TCRdb lists only in-frame clones, some missing. The sample contains more than 140,000 clones, over 70% of which appear only once. The CDR3 contains 15 residues. The V gene's germline CDR1 is SGHVS and CDR2 FQNEAQ. The rearrangement links TRBV7-8 to TRBJ2-3, with D perhaps TRBD1 (6 bases). This receptor was taken from a man aged 25-45 years in good health and CMV-seropositive. Sequencing was performed on PBMCs. CDR3 region: CASSLGTVRGDTQYF. CDR3 bases: TGTGCCAGCAGCTTAGGGACAGTGAGAGGAGATACCCAGTATTTT.